Below, one TCR beta chain is given with its context. This record comes from a study of cytotoxic CD8 clonotypes in ibrutinib-treated CLL. Study information: Response specimens were obtained following a median treatment duration of 12 months, with a range of 6 to 36.

The germline V gene has CDR1 MNHEY and CDR2 SVGAGI. V lost 0 bases, J lost 6 bases, and 8 bases lay in between. The CDR3 consists of 13 residues. Sequencing was designed to attain a depth spanning 1 in 200,000 to 1 in 1 million T cells. The table came from immunoSEQ multiplex PCR; TCRdb's copy has only in-frame clones and leaves some out. The data contain hundreds of thousands of clones, 70% of them singletons. The chain recombines TRBV6-5 with TRBJ2-5, with D unresolved. The sample here was PBMCs, taken after 24 months of ibrutinib treatment. The TCR sequence derives from a human donor with chronic lymphocytic leukemia. This CDR3 reads CASSYSSLQTQYF. The CDR3 DNA reads as TGTGCCAGCAGTTACTCTAGTCTCCAGACCCAGTACTTC.